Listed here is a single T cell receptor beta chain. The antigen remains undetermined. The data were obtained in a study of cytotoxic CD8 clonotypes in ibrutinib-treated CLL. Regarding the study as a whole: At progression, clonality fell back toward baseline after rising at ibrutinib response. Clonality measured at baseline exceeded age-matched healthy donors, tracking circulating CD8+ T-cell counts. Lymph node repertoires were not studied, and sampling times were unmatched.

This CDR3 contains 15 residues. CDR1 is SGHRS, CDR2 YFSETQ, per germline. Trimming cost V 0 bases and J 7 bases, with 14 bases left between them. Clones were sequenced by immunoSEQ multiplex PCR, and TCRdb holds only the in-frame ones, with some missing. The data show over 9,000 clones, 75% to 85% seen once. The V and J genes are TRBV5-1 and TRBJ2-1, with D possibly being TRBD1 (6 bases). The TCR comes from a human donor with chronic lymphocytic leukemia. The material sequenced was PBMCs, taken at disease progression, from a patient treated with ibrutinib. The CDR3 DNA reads TGCGCCAGCAGCTTGGCCTTCAGGGGTGTGAATGAGCAGTTCTTC. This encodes CASSLAFRGVNEQFF.